A single T cell receptor beta chain is shown here with its context. Its antigen has not been determined. No quality values exist for individual bases; no much larger clone is one base distant. The data belong to a study of cytomegalovirus exposure and HLA in healthy donors (dated 2017 in TCRdb). General notes on the study: An earlier analysis of some 600 of the donors reported approximately 280 Gb of sequence data and 95 million to 130 million unique TCR beta sequences obtained from about 180 million T cells. To study patterns of TCR occurrence, a later analysis re-analyzed previously published TCR beta repertoires from just over 650 donors and added high-resolution HLA genotyping. Of the roughly 400 genotyped donors, roughly 80% were placed in the genetic ancestry cluster associated with self-reported Caucasian donors. Roughly 300 gigabases of sequencing data and 70 million to 95 million unique TCR sequences made up an early release that covered several hundred HLA-typed donors. Across some 400 genotyped donors of the cohort, an average of about 240,000 unique TCR beta nucleotide sequences per donor were sequenced, and roughly a sixth of those sequences were non-productive. In a later genetic analysis, genome-wide SNP genotypes for about 55% of the roughly 700 donors were used, and that subset was treated as a discovery cohort. To predict cytomegalovirus infection status, the study combined high-throughput TCR immunosequencing, statistical association of individual TCRs with disease status, and machine learning. To decide whether each TCR beta V gene segment behaved as functional or pseudogenic, an earlier analysis of approximately 600 of the donors relied on high-throughput TCR beta sequencing. The aim of the study was to test whether cataloging public T cell receptors could identify signatures of past pathogen exposure. Besides the first cohort of approximately 670 subjects, a separate validation cohort made up of about 120 different subjects was used. Alongside the repertoire data, information on donor age, sex, ethnicity and CMV serostatus was compiled. The T cell repertoires of around 730 subjects were profiled by immunosequencing and related to cytomegalovirus serostatus. In the later analysis, no new phenotypic data were used to find candidate immune exposures; instead, reliance was placed on TCR beta sequences and their occurrence across donors. HLA typing covered class I and class II loci at four-digit resolution. All discovery cohort repertoires had been generated using a single sequencing platform. Roughly 5 DR-DQ haplotypes were handled as single units for association and clustering, since linkage in the cohort was strong. The number of typed donors differed by locus: roughly 629-640 for A, B, C, DRB1 and DQB1; some 500 for DQA1; 600 to 610 for DPA1; and around 450 for DPB1.

The germline ends are 12 bases apart after V is trimmed by 1 base and J by 2 bases. Taken from the germline V gene, the CDR1 and CDR2 loops are SGHTA and FQGNSA. The cysteine opens and the phenylalanine closes a CDR3 of 15 amino acids. Solely the CDR3 DNA is kept, with 45 bases framed from the first base. Library preparation used the immunoSEQ multiplex PCR assay. For the multiplex PCR, a mixture combining 60 forward primers for TCR Vbeta segments and 13 reverse primers for TCR Jbeta segments was used. Amplification of the CDR3 region of rearranged TCR beta genes was performed with a multiplex PCR assay on genomic DNA. The Illumina HiSeq System was used to sequence the amplified TCR beta libraries as 87-base-pair reads. The paper's data handling went like this. Across the 600 to 700 repertoires, a later analysis counted some 80 million unique TCR beta chains, about 10 million of which were shared by at least two donors. To remove PCR and sequencing errors, raw reads were error-corrected and collapsed into unique sequences using a nearest-neighbor algorithm that merged closely related sequences. V, D and J gene segments were assigned by aligning CDR3 sequences to IMGT reference sequences. For a sequence to be retained, a match of at least six nucleotides to both a V gene segment and a J gene segment was required. Rearrangements were called productive when the CDR3 lacked stop codons and stayed in frame with V and J; all others were non-productive. CDR3 was defined by IMGT convention, running from the second conserved V-encoded cysteine to the conserved J-encoded phenylalanine. Sequences without an unambiguous match to a single V gene segment were excluded from the earlier analysis of about 640 of the donors. An earlier analysis of under 750 of the donors called V segments functional above 56.7% productive rearrangements and segregating when the between-donor standard deviation exceeded 5%. A statistical classification framework was built for diagnosing cytomegalovirus status from the catalog of TCR beta chain sequences. In a later analysis, V and J genes were assigned by comparing TCR nucleotide sequences against IMGT/GENE-DB human TR gene sequences. In a later analysis, CDR3 sequences and most-parsimonious VDJ recombination scenarios were assigned using the TCRdist pipeline. In a later analysis, each TCR beta chain was defined by its CDR3 amino acid sequence together with its V-gene family, and reads lacking a unique V-gene family were excluded. In a later analysis, around 650 highly shared, low-generation-probability nucleotide sequences were removed to address suspected cross-contamination and a sequencing artifact. In a later analysis, a clonal expansion index for each public chain was calculated from normalized within-repertoire ranks of inferred template counts. A later analysis computed generation probabilities with a VDJ recombination model fitted to out-of-frame rearrangements, and checked the results against IGoR. In a later analysis, hypergeometric tests were used to score TCR-TCR, TCR-HLA and TCR-CMV co-occurrence, with a repertoire-size bias correction applied to TCR pairs. A later analysis estimated false discovery rates by permuting HLA or CMV assignments 20 times. In a later analysis, co-occurring TCRs were grouped with DBSCAN, and TCRdist sequence similarity was added when clustering was performed within HLA-allele-positive subsets. For co-occurrence clustering, repertoires with fewer than 30,000 or more than 120,000 public chains were excluded, along with a handful of repertoires with anomalous nucleotide sharing. The table was pulled from immuneACCESS by TCRdb, which kept in-frame rearrangements only. Such tables lose some clones; where checked, under half of the loss comes from unresolved V genes, and the rest has no known cause. V and J calls and clone size are given by that table; D and trimming were obtained from the DNA. Within this sample are around 140,000 clones, with roughly 66% of them counted one time only. 6% to 8% of the sample comes from the top ten.

In total, roughly 710 healthy bone marrow donors made up the cohort. At the time of sampling, all cohort members were nominally healthy, though unrecorded immune exposures were likely present. The donor tested CMV seronegative and was one of the 352 seronegative cohort members. A peripheral blood sample was provided by each donor, and peripheral blood mononuclear cells were used for TCR beta sequencing. The Qiagen DNeasy Blood Extraction Kit was used to extract genomic DNA from the blood cell samples. Points the paper makes about the study in general: A later analysis found that HLA-associated TCR beta chains were more clonally expanded and had lower generation probabilities than equally common non-associated chains. A later analysis associated about 16,000 TCR beta sequences with specific HLA alleles at a false discovery rate of 0.05. In a later genetic analysis, a missense DCLRE1C variant was associated with V-gene and J-gene trimming of TCR beta chains, and the association was replicated in an independent cohort. CMV serostatus was the only immune exposure information available for the cohort. A later analysis found that TCR association rates varied across HLA loci, with DRB1 alleles showing the most associated TCRs and HLA-C alleles the fewest. Because counts were too low, roughly 18 rarely observed V segments, including chromosome 9 orphons, were left out of the earlier analysis of about 620 of the donors. In vitro tests confirmed that a few of the cytomegalovirus-associated TCR beta chains recognize cytomegalovirus antigens. Cytomegalovirus status was reported to be diagnosed by the classifier with high specificity and sensitivity in both the original and validation cohorts. A further reported finding was that TCR beta sequences accurately predicted the HLA-A and HLA-B alleles for most subjects in the first cohort. A later genetic analysis reported fewer N-insertions in productive TCRs among donors in an Asian-associated ancestry cluster than the roughly 640-donor mean. Because some donors lacked HLA typing at each locus, the association tests relied only on the typed subset. Most TCR sequences were seen in very few donors, while some public TCRs were found in many individuals. Correlated functional status among segregating V segments might reflect linkage disequilibrium, but an unknown experimental factor could not be ruled out. Only TCR beta chains were sequenced in this cohort, and the absence of alpha or paired-chain data limited detectable features. Sequencing depth was assumed to be roughly uniform across donors in the presence/absence analyses, though that assumption may not hold. In an earlier analysis of approximately 590 of the donors, most TCR beta V segments appeared in productive rearrangements about 90% or about 30% of the time, broadly matching IMGT annotations. Some IMGT-functional V segments, including TRBV6-2 and TRBV6-3, could not be told apart with the 87-base-pair reads, so those segments were excluded. According to a later analysis, parvovirus B19, influenza, CMV and Epstein-Barr virus appeared linked to several top co-occurrence clusters. In the study, around 150 TCR beta chains were listed as associated with cytomegalovirus. When HLA alleles, especially DR and DQ, strongly co-occurred, attributing TCR associations to individual alleles was difficult. The authors suggested that the approach could potentially be extended to other disease states and immunological phenotypes. The sequencing pipeline was judged likely to have produced a cluster of highly shared sequence variants as a technical artifact. According to a later analysis, most CMV-associated TCR beta chains appeared to be HLA-restricted, and the HLA associations seemed to be driven largely by CMV exposure.

The receptor's source is a woman in her sixties or seventies in good health and CMV-seronegative. Material for sequencing was PBMCs. The chain was built from TRBV7-2 and TRBJ2-7; confidence is insufficient to name the D gene. The base sequence is TGTGCCAGCAGCTTAGGCAGTACCGATCCCTACGAGCAGTACTTC. This codes for CASSLGSTDPYEQYF.